A single TCR beta chain is shown here with its context. What it recognizes is unknown. The entry originates in a study of OX40 agonist ivuxolimab in advanced cancers. Study in general: The treatment was a fully human IgG2 OX40 agonist, ivuxolimab.

This CDR3 region has 15 residues. Germline V gene data show CDR1 as SGHDT and CDR2 as YYEEEE. Trimming stripped 1 base from V and 8 bases from J, with 15 bases between. Libraries were prepared by immunoSEQ multiplex PCR; TCRdb keeps only in-frame clonotypes and omits some of them. The table has 100,000 or so clones, approximately 91% seen once; the top ten hold 0.7% to 0.9%. Study-level findings and limits: Among the nonresponders, some also had low normalized T-cell clonal expansion. With doses of 0.1 to 3.0 mg/kg, CD4+ and CD8+ blood T cells had undergone clonal expansion by week 6. Expanded peripheral T cell antigen specificity was not determined.

The source of this sequence is an adult with an advanced solid tumor such as melanoma, head and neck, liver or kidney cancer. The genes are TRBV5-6 and TRBJ1-4; D possibly corresponds to TRBD1 (6 bases). The material was CD4+ or CD8+ T cells sorted from blood, obtained in a trial of the OX40 agonist ivuxolimab. The CDR3 spells CASSLFTGIREKLFF. DNA of the CDR3: TGTGCCAGCAGCTTGTTTACAGGGATTCGCGAAAAACTGTTTTTT.